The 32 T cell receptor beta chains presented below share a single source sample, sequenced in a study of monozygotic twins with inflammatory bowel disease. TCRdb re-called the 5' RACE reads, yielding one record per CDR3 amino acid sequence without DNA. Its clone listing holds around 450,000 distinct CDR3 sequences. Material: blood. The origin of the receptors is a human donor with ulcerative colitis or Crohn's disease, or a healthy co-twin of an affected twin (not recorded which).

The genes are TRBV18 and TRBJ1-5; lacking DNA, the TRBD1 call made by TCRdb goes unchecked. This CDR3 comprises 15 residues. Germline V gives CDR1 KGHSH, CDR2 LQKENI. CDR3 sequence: CASSPTGGGGQPQHF.

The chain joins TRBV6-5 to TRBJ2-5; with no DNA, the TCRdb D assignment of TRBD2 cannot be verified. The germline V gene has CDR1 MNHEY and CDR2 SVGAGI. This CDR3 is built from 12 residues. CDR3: CASTTRGGTQYF.

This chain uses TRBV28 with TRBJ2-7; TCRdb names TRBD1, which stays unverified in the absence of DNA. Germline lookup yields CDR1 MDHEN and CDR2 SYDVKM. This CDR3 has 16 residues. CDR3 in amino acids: CASIEGHGQGLDEQYF.

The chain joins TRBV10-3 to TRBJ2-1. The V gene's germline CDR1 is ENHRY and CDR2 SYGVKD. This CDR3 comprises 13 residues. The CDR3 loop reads CAISGGDYNEQFF.

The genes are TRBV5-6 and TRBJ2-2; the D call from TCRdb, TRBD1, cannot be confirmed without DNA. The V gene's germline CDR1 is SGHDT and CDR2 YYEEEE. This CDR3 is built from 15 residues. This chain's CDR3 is CASSPDTGYTGELFF. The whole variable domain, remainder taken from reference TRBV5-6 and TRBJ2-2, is DAGVTQSPTHLIKTRGQQVTLRCSPKSGHDTVSWYQQALGQGPQFIFQYYEEEERQRGNFPDRFSGHQFPNYSSELNVNALLLGDSALYLCASSPDTGYTGELFFGEGSRLTVL.

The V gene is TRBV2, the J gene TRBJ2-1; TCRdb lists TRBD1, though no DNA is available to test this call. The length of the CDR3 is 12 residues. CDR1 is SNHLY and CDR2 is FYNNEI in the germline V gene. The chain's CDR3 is CASNGGFGEQFF.

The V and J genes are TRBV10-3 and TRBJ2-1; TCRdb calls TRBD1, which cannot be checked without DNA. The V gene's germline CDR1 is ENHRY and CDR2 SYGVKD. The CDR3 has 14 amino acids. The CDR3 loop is CAISDSGGYNEQFF.

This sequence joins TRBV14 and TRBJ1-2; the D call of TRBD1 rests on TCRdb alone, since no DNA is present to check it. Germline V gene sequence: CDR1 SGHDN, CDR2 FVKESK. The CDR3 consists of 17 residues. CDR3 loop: CASSRTLLGQTNYGYTF.

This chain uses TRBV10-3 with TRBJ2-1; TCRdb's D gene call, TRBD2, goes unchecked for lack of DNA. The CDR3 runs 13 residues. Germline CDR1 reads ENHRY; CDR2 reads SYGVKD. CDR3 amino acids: CAAASGSRDEQFF.

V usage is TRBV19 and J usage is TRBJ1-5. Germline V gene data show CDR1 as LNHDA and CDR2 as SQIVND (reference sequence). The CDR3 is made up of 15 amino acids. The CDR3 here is CASSTFTDSNQPQHF.

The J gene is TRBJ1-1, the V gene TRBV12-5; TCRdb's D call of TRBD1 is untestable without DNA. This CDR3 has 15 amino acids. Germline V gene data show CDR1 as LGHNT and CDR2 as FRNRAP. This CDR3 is CASGLHGTGGTEAFF.

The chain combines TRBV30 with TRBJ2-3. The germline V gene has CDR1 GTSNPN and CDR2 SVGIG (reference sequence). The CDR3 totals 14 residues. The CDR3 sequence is CAWSVQGRTDTQYF.

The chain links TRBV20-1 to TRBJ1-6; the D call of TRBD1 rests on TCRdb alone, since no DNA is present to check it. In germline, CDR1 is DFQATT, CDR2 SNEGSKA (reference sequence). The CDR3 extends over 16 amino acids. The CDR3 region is CSAMSGAGGYNSPLHF.

The CDR3 sequence: CASSMALAGGYNEQFF. The V gene is TRBV19, the J gene TRBJ2-1; TCRdb outputs TRBD2, but without DNA this stays unchecked. Germline-derived CDR1 and CDR2 are LNHDA and SQIVND (reference sequence). The CDR3 extends over 16 amino acids.

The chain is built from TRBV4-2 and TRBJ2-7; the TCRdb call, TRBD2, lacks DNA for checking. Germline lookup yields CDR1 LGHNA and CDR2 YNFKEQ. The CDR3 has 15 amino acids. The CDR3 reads CASSQGSGVSYEQYF.

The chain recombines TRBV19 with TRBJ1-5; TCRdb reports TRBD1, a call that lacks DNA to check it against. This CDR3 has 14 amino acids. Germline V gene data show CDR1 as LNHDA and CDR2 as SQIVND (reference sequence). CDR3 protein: CASKTVLGNQPQHF.

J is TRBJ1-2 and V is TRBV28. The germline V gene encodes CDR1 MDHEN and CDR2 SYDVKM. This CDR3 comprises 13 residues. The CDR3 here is CASSSHGSYGYTF.

The CDR3: CSAREAPRDSRIPEAFF. J is TRBJ1-1 and V is TRBV20-1; checking the TCRdb D call of TRBD1 is not possible without DNA. Germline V gene lookup returns CDR1 DFQATT and CDR2 SNEGSKA (reference sequence). CDR3 size: 17 residues.

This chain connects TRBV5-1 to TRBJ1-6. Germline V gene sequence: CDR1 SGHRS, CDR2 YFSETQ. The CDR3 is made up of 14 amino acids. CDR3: CASSLVEGSSPLHF.

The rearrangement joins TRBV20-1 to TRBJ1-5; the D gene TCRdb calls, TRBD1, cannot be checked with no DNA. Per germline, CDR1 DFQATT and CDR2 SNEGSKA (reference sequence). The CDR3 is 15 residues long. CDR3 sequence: CSAAQVPNSNQPQHF.

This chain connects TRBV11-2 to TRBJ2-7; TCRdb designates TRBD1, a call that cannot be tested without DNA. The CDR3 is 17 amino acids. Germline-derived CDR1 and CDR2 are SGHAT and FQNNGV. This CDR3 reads CASSPSPFRERIHEQYF.

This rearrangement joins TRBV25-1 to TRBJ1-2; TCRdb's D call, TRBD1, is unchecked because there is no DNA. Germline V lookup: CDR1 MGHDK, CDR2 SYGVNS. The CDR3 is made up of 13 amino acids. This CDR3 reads CASSEGQFYGYTF.

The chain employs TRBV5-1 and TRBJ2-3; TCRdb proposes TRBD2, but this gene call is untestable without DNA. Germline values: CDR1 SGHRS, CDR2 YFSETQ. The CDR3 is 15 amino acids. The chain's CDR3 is CASSLPRGEVDTQYF.

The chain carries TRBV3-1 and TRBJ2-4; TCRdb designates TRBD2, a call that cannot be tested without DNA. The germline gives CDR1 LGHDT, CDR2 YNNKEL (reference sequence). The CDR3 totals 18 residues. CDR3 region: CASSQERGAGTSKNIQYF.

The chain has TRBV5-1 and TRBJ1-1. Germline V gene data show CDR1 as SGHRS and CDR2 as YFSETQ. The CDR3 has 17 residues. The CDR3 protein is CASSSHGIWKEGTEAFF.

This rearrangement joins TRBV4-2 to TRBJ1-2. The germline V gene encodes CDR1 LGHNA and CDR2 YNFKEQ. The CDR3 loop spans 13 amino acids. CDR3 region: CASSQLPDDGYTF.

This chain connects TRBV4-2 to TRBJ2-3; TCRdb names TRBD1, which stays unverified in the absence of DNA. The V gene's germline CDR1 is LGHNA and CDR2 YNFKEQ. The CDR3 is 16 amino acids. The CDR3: CASSQVGTGSTDTQYF.

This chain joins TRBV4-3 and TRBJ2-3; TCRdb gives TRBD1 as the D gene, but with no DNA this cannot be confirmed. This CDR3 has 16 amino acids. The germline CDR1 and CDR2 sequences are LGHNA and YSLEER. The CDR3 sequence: CASSQGRDRGFDTQYF.

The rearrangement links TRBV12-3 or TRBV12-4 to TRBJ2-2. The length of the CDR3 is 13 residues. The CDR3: CASSFAAIGELFF.

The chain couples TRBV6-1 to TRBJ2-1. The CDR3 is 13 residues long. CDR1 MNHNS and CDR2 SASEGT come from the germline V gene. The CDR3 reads CASRDRVFPEQFF.

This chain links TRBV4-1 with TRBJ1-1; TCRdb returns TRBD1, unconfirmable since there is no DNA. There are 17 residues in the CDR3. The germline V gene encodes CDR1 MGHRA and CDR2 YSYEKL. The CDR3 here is CASSQVPTGGFGTEAFF.

This chain's CDR3 is CASSQTSGSFYSEQFF. This rearrangement joins TRBV7-2 to TRBJ2-1; checking the TCRdb D call of TRBD2 is not possible without DNA. This CDR3 spans 16 amino acids. Germline loops: CDR1 SGHTA, CDR2 FQGNSA.